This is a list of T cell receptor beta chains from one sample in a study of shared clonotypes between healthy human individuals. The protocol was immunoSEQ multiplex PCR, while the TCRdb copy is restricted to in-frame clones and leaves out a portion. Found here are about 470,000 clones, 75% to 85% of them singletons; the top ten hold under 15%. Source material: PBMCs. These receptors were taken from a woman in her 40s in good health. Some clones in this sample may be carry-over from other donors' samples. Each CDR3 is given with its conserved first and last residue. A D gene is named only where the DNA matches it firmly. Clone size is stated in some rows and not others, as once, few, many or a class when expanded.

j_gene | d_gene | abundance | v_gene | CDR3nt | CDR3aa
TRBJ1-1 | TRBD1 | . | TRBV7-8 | TGTGCCAGCAGCATATCAACAGGGGAGGTGAACACTGAAGCTTTCTTT | CASSISTGEVNTEAFF
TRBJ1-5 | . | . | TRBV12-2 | TGTGCAAGTCGCTCTTCGACAGGACCTAAGTATAGCAATCAGCCCCAGCATTTT | CASRSSTGPKYSNQPQHF
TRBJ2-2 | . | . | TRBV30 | TGTGCCTGGAGGCCTGGAGACAAGAACACCGGGGAGCTGTTTTTT | CAWRPGDKNTGELFF
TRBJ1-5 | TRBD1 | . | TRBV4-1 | TGCGCCAGCAGCCAGGGACAGGCCCCAAATCAGCCCCAGCATTTT | CASSQGQAPNQPQHF
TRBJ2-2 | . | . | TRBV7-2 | TGTGCCAGCAGCCGACCGCTCCGCCGAAACGGGGAGCTGTTTTTT | CASSRPLRRNGELFF
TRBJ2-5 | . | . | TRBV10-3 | TGTGCCATCAGTGAGTTCGGCGGCCAAGAGACCCAGTACTTC | CAISEFGGQETQYF
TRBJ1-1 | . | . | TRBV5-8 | TGTGCCAGCAGCTTGGAAGGATCAGGGGTTCTTGGGACTGAAGCTTTCTTT | CASSLEGSGVLGTEAFF
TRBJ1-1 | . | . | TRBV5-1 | TGCGCCAGCAGCTTACCGACAGGCGTGAACACTGAAGCTTTCTTT | CASSLPTGVNTEAFF
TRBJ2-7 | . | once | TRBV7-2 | TGTGCCAGCAGCTTAGGGGGATATTACTACGAGCAGTACTTC | CASSLGGYYYEQYF
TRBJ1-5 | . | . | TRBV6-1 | TGTGCCAGCCACAGGGTTAGCAATCAGCCCCAGCATTTT | CASHRVSNQPQHF
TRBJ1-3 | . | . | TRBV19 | TGTGCCAGTAGTATCCGGCGGTTTACTGGAAACACCATATATTTT | CASSIRRFTGNTIYF
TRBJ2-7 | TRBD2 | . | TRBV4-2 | TGTGCCAGCAGCCTATCCAGACTAGCGGCTACCTCCTACGAGCAGTACTTC | CASSLSRLAATSYEQYF
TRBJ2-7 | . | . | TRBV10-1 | TGCGCCACCTCAGAGGGAACAGCCCAGTCCGGCGAGCAGTACTTC | CATSEGTAQSGEQYF
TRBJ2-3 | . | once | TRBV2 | TGTGCCAGCAGCCCCGGGTCCAAGGCAGATACGCAGTATTTT | CASSPGSKADTQYF
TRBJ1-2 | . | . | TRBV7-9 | TGTGCCAGCAGCCCAGGTCCCGGAGGGACCTTC | CASSPGPGGTF
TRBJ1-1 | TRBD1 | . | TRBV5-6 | TGTGCCAGCAGCCTAGGGACAGGGGGCGCGTACACTGAAGCTTTCTTT | CASSLGTGGAYTEAFF
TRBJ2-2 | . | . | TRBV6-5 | TGTGCCAACCTAGATGTGAACACCGGGGAGCTGTTTTTT | CANLDVNTGELFF
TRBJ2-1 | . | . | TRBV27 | TGTGCCAGCAGTTTATCTTTGGGGGGAGAGCAGTTCTTC | CASSLSLGGEQFF
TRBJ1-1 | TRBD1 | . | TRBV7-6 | TGTGCCAGCAGCTTAGGGACAGGGGGGAAAGCTTTCTTT | CASSLGTGGKAFF
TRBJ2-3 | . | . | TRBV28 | TGTGCCACCTCGGGACTCCTCGGGTATACGCAGTATTTT | CATSGLLGYTQYF
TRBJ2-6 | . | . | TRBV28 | TGTGCCAGCAGTCCACTAGGGGAGTCTGGGGCCAACGTCCTGACTTTC | CASSPLGESGANVLTF
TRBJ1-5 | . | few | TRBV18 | TGTGCCAGCTCACCAGGAGGGGGTAGCAATCAGCCCCAGCATTTT | CASSPGGGSNQPQHF
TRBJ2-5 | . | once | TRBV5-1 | TGCGCCAGCAGCGAGACGGTGGGGGAGACCCAGTACTTC | CASSETVGETQYF
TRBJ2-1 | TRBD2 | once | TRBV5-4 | TGTGCCAGCAGCTTGGGCGGGGGGCATTACAATGAGCAGTTCTTC | CASSLGGGHYNEQFF
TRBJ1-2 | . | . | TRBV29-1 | TGCAGCGTTGAAGAGTTGGGGGAGGGAGCATATGGCTACACCTTC | CSVEELGEGAYGYTF
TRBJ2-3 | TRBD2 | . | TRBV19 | TGTGCCAGTAGATCGGGACTAGCGGGAGTGGATACGCAGTATTTT | CASRSGLAGVDTQYF
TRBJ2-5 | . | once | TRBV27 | TGTGCCAGCAGTTTATCGAGGGGGGTTCAAGAGACCCAGTACTTC | CASSLSRGVQETQYF
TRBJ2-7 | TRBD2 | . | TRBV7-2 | TGTGCCAGCAGCCCAGGGACTAGCGGGAGTTTCGAGCAGTACTTC | CASSPGTSGSFEQYF
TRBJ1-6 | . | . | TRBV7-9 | TGTGCCAGCAGCCTCCAGTGGCTCTATTCACCCCTCCACTTT | CASSLQWLYSPLHF
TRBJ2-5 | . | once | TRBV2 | TGTGCCAGCAGTGGTGTACTCCCGGGCGAGACCCAGTACTTC | CASSGVLPGETQYF
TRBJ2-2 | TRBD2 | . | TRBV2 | TGTGCCAGCACCCCCCTAGCGGCGAACACCGGGGAGCTGTTTTTT | CASTPLAANTGELFF
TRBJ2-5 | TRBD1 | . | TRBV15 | TGTGCCACTAGGGACAGGGCGAGAGAGACCCAGTACTTC | CATRDRARETQYF
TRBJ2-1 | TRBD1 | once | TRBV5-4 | TGTGCCAGCAGACGGGACAGTGGAACGCACAATGAGCAGTTCTTC | CASRRDSGTHNEQFF
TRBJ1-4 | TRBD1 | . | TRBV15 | TGTGCCACCAGCAGAGAGGGACAGTATAATGAAAAACTGTTTTTT | CATSREGQYNEKLFF
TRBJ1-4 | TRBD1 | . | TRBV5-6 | TGTGCCAGCAGTTCCGGGACAGGGTATGCCACAGATGAAAAACTGTTTTTT | CASSSGTGYATDEKLFF
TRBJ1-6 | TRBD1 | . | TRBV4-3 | TGCGCCAGCAGCCAGGCTGGGGACAGGGAGTATAATTCACCCCTCCACTTT | CASSQAGDREYNSPLHF
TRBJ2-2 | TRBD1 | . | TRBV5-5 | TGTGCCAGCACCAAAACCACCGGGACAGTCAACACCGGGGAGCTGTTTTTT | CASTKTTGTVNTGELFF
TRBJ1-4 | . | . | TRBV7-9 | TGTGCCAGCAGCTCTCGGGACCCTGCAACTAATGAAAAACTGTTTTTT | CASSSRDPATNEKLFF
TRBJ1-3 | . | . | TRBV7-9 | TGTGCCAGTAGCTCCGCGAGCTCTGGAAACACCATATATTTT | CASSSASSGNTIYF
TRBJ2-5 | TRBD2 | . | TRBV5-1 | TGCGCCAGCAGCCCGGGACTAGCGGGAGCAGAGACCCAGTACTTC | CASSPGLAGAETQYF
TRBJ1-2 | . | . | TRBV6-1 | TGTGCCAGCATGGGGAATGAGGGTGGCTACACCTTC | CASMGNEGGYTF
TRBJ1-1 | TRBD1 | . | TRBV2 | TGTGCCAGCAGTGAAACTGGACAGGGGAACACTGAAGCTTTCTTT | CASSETGQGNTEAFF
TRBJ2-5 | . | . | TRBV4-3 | TGCGCCAGCAGCCAACGGGACACGAGACAAGAGACCCAGTACTTC | CASSQRDTRQETQYF
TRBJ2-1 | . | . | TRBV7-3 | TGTGCCAGCAGCTTAATGGGGAGTTACAATGAGCAGTTCTTC | CASSLMGSYNEQFF
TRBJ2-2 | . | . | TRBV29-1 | TGCAGCGTTGAAGAATGGGGAAAAGCGAACACCGGGGAGCTGTTTTTT | CSVEEWGKANTGELFF
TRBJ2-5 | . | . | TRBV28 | TGTGCCAGCAGTTTACGATGGACCATAAACAGGGAGACCCAGTACTTC | CASSLRWTINRETQYF
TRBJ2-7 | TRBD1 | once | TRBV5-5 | TGTGCCAGCAGCAGGGGACAGGGGGCCTACGAGCAGTACTTC | CASSRGQGAYEQYF
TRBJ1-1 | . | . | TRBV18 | TGTGCCAGCTCACCACCGGGTGGGGGGATAGCTTTCTTT | CASSPPGGGIAFF
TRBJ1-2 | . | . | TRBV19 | TGTGCCAGTAGTCTACGAGCTATGGCAGGTGGCTACACCTTC | CASSLRAMAGGYTF
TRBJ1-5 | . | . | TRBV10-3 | TGTGCCATCAGTGAGTCGGGGGGCTCTCAGCCCCAGCATTTT | CAISESGGSQPQHF
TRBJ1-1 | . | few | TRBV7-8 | TGTGCCGTCGAAAGGACAGCTTCGAACACTGAAGCTTTCTTT | CAVERTASNTEAFF
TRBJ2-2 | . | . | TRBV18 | TGTGCCAGCTCCCCGAACCGGGACACCACCGGGGAGCTGTTTTTT | CASSPNRDTTGELFF
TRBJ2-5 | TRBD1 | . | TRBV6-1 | TGTGCCAGCAGTGCCACGGGACAGGGCAGAGAGACCCAGTACTTC | CASSATGQGRETQYF
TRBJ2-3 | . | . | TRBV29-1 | TGCAGCGTTGTCCAGGGACGCACAGATACGCAGTATTTT | CSVVQGRTDTQYF
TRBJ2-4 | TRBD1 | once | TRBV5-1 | TGCGCCAGCAGCTTGGGGACAGGGGCGAACATTCAGTACTTC | CASSLGTGANIQYF
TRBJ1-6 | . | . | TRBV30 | TGTGCCTGGAGCCCCAACGCGGGGAGTTCACCCCTCCACTTT | CAWSPNAGSSPLHF